A single sample gave rise to the 14 T cell receptor beta chains below, sequenced in a study of T-cell memory formation after mild COVID-19. TCRdb re-called the 5' RACE reads through MiXCR, storing one row per CDR3 protein. The sample consists of under 450,000 distinct CDR3 sequences, around 22% of them appearing once. Sequenced material: PBMCs or a T cell subset sorted from them (not recorded which). Receptors were obtained from an adult woman who had mild COVID-19 (a few samples of this study predate the infection). Cell type and time point are not known.

The V call is TRBV29-1, the J call TRBJ2-5; D may be TRBD2 (5 bases). The CDR3 contains 13 residues. Germline CDR1 reads SQVTM; CDR2 reads ANQGSEA. V was cut by 3 bases and J by 2 bases, with 10 bases left in between. As DNA, the CDR3 is TGCAGCGTTGAGCTGCAGCGGCAAGAGACCCAGTACTTC. Amino acids: CSVELQRQETQYF.

This clonotype turned up a few times. The genes are TRBV29-1 and TRBJ2-5, with 8 nucleotides matching TRBD2. The CDR3 totals 14 residues. Germline CDR1 and CDR2: SQVTM and ANQGSEA. After removal of 5 bases from V and 5 bases from J, the junction contained 10 bases not matched to a gene. CDR3 sequence: CSVRGGGPGETQYF. For the CDR3, the DNA is TGCAGCGTTCGGGGCGGGGGGCCAGGGGAGACCCAGTACTTC.

V and J are TRBV6-5 and TRBJ2-7; TRBD2 agrees at 9 bases. The trim removed 3 bases at V and 2 bases at J, leaving 5 bases unmatched. This CDR3 is 15 amino acids long. Germline CDR1 reads MNHEY; CDR2 reads SVGAGI. CDR3 coding DNA: TGTGCCAGCAGTTATATGGCGGGAGGGCCCTACGAGCAGTACTTC. It codes for CASSYMAGGPYEQYF.

The genes are TRBV12-3 or TRBV12-4 and TRBJ1-2; D may be TRBD1 (6 bases). Trimming pared 6 bases from V and 8 bases from J, leaving 22 bases between. The CDR3 contains 15 residues. This CDR3 is CASSPVYREVRGYTF. The CDR3 region has the DNA TGTGCCAGCAGCCCCGTATACAGGGAGGTCCGGGGCTACACCTTC.

This clonotype occurred many times. The V call is TRBV7-2, the J call TRBJ2-7, with TRBD1 identical over 8 bases. Losses at the gene ends were 4 bases for V and 3 bases for J; bases not matched to a gene: 8. Germline V gene sequence: CDR1 SGHTA, CDR2 FQGNSA. The CDR3 runs to 15 residues. CDR3 DNA sequence: TGTGCCAGCAGCTCCCCCGGACAGGGAGACTACGAGCAGTACTTC. It translates to CASSSPGQGDYEQYF.

This rearrangement joins TRBV7-9 to TRBJ1-1; TRBD1 matches at 9 bases. The CDR3 loop spans 15 amino acids. CDR1 is SEHNR, CDR2 FQNEAQ, per germline (reference sequence). V lost 5 bases and J lost 3; bases outside the gene matches: 7. This chain's CDR3 is CASSRTGGADTEAFF. The CDR3 region has the DNA TGTGCCAGCAGCCGAACAGGGGGCGCAGACACTGAAGCTTTCTTT.

This clonotype was picked up many times. The J gene is TRBJ2-1, the V gene TRBV12-3 or TRBV12-4; 11 bases are a match to TRBD2. Trimming removed 6 bases from V and 4 bases from J; junction bases left unmatched: 5. This CDR3 has 15 residues. DNA of the CDR3: TGTGCCAGCAGCTCCGGGACTAGCGGTTACAATGAGCAGTTCTTC. It specifies CASSSGTSGYNEQFF.

This rearrangement joins TRBV9 to TRBJ2-7; TRBD2 matches 9 bases. CDR3 length: 16 amino acids. The ends lost 0 bases at V and 3 bases at J; junction bases unmatched: 7. Germline V gives CDR1 SGDLS, CDR2 YYNGEE. CDR3 sequence (DNA): TGTGCCAGCAGCGTAGGAGGTAGCGGGGGCTTCTACGAGCAGTACTTC. This gives the protein CASSVGGSGGFYEQYF.

V is TRBV11-3 and J is TRBJ2-2; D is perhaps TRBD1 (5 bases). The V end was cut by 5 bases, the J end by 4 bases, with 11 bases between. This CDR3 region has 14 residues. CDR1 is SGHNT, CDR2 YENEEA, per germline. The CDR3 DNA is TGTGCCAGCAGCCCCCAGGGCCTCACCGGGGAGCTGTTTTTT. It is translated as CASSPQGLTGELFF.

V is TRBV12-3 or TRBV12-4 and J is TRBJ2-3; possible D gene TRBD2, 5 bases. Trimming pared 5 bases from V and 2 bases from J, leaving 14 bases between. This CDR3 is 15 amino acids long. The CDR3 region is CASSGGAVLTDTQYF. The CDR3 DNA reads TGTGCCAGCAGTGGAGGAGCGGTGCTCACAGATACGCAGTATTTT.

J is TRBJ2-7 and V is TRBV27; the match to TRBD1 covers 8 bases. Germline CDR1 MNHEY, CDR2 SMNVEV (reference sequence). V gave up 5 bases and J gave up 3 bases; unmatched junction bases: 3. There are 13 residues in the CDR3. CDR3 in DNA: TGTGCCAGCAGTCGGACAGGGATCTACGAGCAGTACTTC. It codes for CASSRTGIYEQYF.

At least ten counts were recorded for this clonotype. The chain's CDR3 is CASRREEGGITDTQYF. The CDR3 DNA follows: TGCGCCAGCAGGAGAGAGGAGGGAGGGATTACAGATACGCAGTATTTT. The gene calls are TRBV5-1 and TRBJ2-3; 7 bases are a match to TRBD2. The germline V gene encodes CDR1 SGHRS and CDR2 YFSETQ. V dropped 5 bases and J dropped 3; count of bases not matched to a gene: 12. CDR3 size: 16 residues.

This clonotype was observed a few times. This chain links TRBV20-1 with TRBJ1-6; tentative D call: TRBD1 (5 bases). V gave up 0 bases and J gave up 8 bases, with 17 bases separating them. CDR3 length: 16 residues. Per the germline V gene, CDR1 is DFQATT and CDR2 is SNEGSKA (reference sequence). CDR3 DNA: TGCAGTGCTAGAGATCCGGGGCAGGGAAGGCATTCACCCCTCCACTTT. Translated, it gives CSARDPGQGRHSPLHF.

The V call is TRBV5-1, the J call TRBJ1-4, with 10 bases fitting TRBD1. The trim removed 3 bases at V and 3 bases at J, leaving 2 bases unmatched. The germline gives CDR1 SGHRS, CDR2 YFSETQ. The CDR3 contains 15 residues. This chain's CDR3 is CASSSGQGANEKLFF. The CDR3 coding sequence is TGCGCCAGCAGCTCCGGACAGGGGGCTAATGAAAAACTGTTTTTT.